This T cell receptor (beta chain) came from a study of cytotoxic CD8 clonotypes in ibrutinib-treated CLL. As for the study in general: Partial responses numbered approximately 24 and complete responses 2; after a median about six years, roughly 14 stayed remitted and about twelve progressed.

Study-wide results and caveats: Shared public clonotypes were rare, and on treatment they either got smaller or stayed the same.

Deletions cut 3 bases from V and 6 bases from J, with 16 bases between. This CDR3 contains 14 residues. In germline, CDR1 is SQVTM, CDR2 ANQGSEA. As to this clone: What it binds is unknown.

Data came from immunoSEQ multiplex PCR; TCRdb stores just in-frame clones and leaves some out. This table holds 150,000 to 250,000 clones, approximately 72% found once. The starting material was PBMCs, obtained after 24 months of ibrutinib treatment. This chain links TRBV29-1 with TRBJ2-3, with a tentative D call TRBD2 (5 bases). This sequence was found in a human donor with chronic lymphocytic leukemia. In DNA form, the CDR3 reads TGCAGCGTTGACCCGCCAGCCTGGACTGATACGCAGTATTTT. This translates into CSVDPPAWTDTQYF.